Below, 19 T cell receptor beta chains from the same sample are listed, as sequenced in a study of cytomegalovirus exposure and HLA in healthy donors (TCRdb year 2017). Library generation was performed with the immunoSEQ multiplex PCR assay. The multiplex PCR relied on a mix of 60 forward primers for TCR Vbeta segments and 13 reverse primers for TCR Jbeta segments. What TCRdb holds here is the immuneACCESS table cut down to in-frame rearrangements. Part of the clones is not present; checked against another copy, under half of the missing clones reflect an unresolved V gene, and the others are unexplained. The sample table lists about 120,000 clones, more than 70% of them with a count of one. The ten largest account for 3.5% to 4.5% of the sample. Sequences were obtained from PBMCs. The receptors were gathered from a man aged 25 to 40 in good health and CMV-seronegative.

A few counts support this clone. The chain links TRBV27 to TRBJ2-7; 8 bases agree with TRBD2. The CDR3 is made up of 14 amino acids. J lost 9 bases, V lost 6 bases, and 13 bases had no gene match. Germline V gives CDR1 MNHEY, CDR2 SMNVEV (reference sequence). In DNA, the CDR3 is TGTGCCAGCAGGACCGTGTCGGGGGGGCTAGGGCAGTACTTC. It is translated as CASRTVSGGLGQYF.

In its sample, this clone was seen once. This chain joins TRBV7-9 and TRBJ2-7; D might be TRBD2 (5 bases). Trimming took 5 bases from V and 4 from J, leaving 9 bases between them. The CDR3 runs to 12 residues. CDR1 SEHNR and CDR2 FQNEAQ come from the germline V gene (reference sequence). CDR3 DNA: TGTGCCAGCAGCCCCACGGGATACGAGCAGTACTTC. Translating it yields CASSPTGYEQYF.

The chain employs TRBV4-1 and TRBJ2-5, with TRBD2 identical over 13 bases. The CDR3 consists of 17 residues. The V gene's germline CDR1 is MGHRA and CDR2 YSYEKL. V dropped 0 bases and J dropped 5; count of bases not matched to a gene: 6. DNA of the CDR3: TGCGCCAGCAGCCAAGATTTGACTAGCGGGGGGTGGGAGACCCAGTACTTC. It encodes CASSQDLTSGGWETQYF.

The chain recombines TRBV12-2 with TRBJ1-2; the D call TRBD1 from the table was never checked on the DNA. TRBV12-2 is a pseudogene. The CDR3 is made up of 16 amino acids. The CDR3: CASRIPGQLFHYGYTF. DNA for the CDR3: TGTGCAAGTCGCATCCCGGGACAGCTTTTTCACTATGGCTACACCTTC.

This clone occurred a few times. V usage is TRBV25-1 and J usage is TRBJ1-2; no clear D. CDR1 and CDR2 from the germline V gene are MGHDK and SYGVNS. There are 12 residues in the CDR3. Trimming shortened V by 2 bases and J by 5 bases, and 6 bases separated the two germline ends. CDR3 bases: TGTGCCAGCAGTGAACGGTTATATGGCTACACCTTC. This gives the protein CASSERLYGYTF.

This clone showed up just once. The final CDR3 position lacks the conserved phenylalanine or tryptophan, pointing to a likely read error. The rearrangement uses TRBV5-1 and TRBJ1-5, with no clear D. The germline V gene has CDR1 SGHRS and CDR2 YFSETQ. The length of the CDR3 is 15 residues. V was clipped by 1 base and J by 0 bases, with 8 bases between them. The CDR3 loop is CASSLYGDSNQPQHL. The CDR3 DNA reads TGCGCCAGCAGCTTGTACGGCGATAGCAATCAGCCCCAGCATCTT.

J is TRBJ2-1 and V is TRBV19; TRBD1 aligns across 9 bases. The V gene end was trimmed by 3 bases and the J gene end by 8 bases; junction bases not matched to a gene: 8. From germline, CDR1 is LNHDA and CDR2 SQIVND (reference sequence). This CDR3 has 15 residues. Here the CDR3 reads CASSIHRGPRDEQFF. Here the CDR3 DNA reads TGTGCCAGTAGTATCCACAGGGGGCCTAGGGATGAGCAGTTCTTC.

This clone showed up just a few times. This sequence joins TRBV27 and TRBJ1-2; D uncertain. The germline V and J ends were trimmed by 8 bases and 4 bases, with 23 bases remaining between them. Germline CDR1 MNHEY, CDR2 SMNVEV (reference sequence). This CDR3 is built from 16 residues. Here the CDR3 reads CASSPRWRDIVYGYTF. The DNA of the CDR3 is TGTGCCAGCTCTCCCAGGTGGAGGGATATCGTCTATGGCTACACCTTC.

V usage is TRBV30 and J usage is TRBJ1-4; 9 bases agree with TRBD1. Germline V gives CDR1 GTSNPN, CDR2 SVGIG (reference sequence). This CDR3 region has 16 residues. Trimming cost V 2 bases and J 3 bases; bases outside gene matches: 7. CDR3: CAWSWGQGVANEKLFF. For the CDR3, the DNA is TGTGCCTGGAGTTGGGGACAGGGAGTAGCTAATGAAAAACTGTTTTTT.

J is TRBJ2-1 and V is TRBV4-3, with 8 bases identical to TRBD1. The CDR3 is made up of 15 amino acids. After removal of 4 bases from V and 8 bases from J, the junction contained 10 bases not matched to a gene. Looked up from germline, CDR1 is LGHNA and CDR2 is YSLEER. CDR3 sequence: CASSRAGQGLDEQFF. In DNA, the CDR3 is TGCGCCAGCAGCCGCGCAGGACAGGGCCTCGATGAGCAGTTCTTC.

This chain links TRBV4-3 with TRBJ1-5; D is possibly TRBD1 (5 bases). Trimming pared 0 bases from V and 6 bases from J, leaving 18 bases between. The CDR3 has 17 residues. Germline V gene data show CDR1 as LGHNA and CDR2 as YSLEER. CDR3: CASSQDRALGAGQPQHF. DNA for the CDR3: TGCGCCAGCAGCCAAGATAGGGCCCTAGGGGCTGGTCAGCCCCAGCATTTT.

A single count supports this clone. The chain is built from TRBV7-3 and TRBJ2-3; 12 nucleotides agree with TRBD2. J gave up 6 bases and V 5 bases, and 9 bases lay outside the gene matches. CDR3 length: 16 residues. Germline CDR1 and CDR2: SGHTA and FQGTGA. The CDR3 loop reads CASSRTTSGGLDTQYF. For the CDR3, the DNA is TGTGCCAGCAGCCGCACGACTAGCGGGGGTTTGGATACGCAGTATTTT.

The genes are TRBV7-9 and TRBJ1-5, with D unresolved. Trimming shortened V by 1 base and J by 0 bases, and 7 bases separated the two germline ends. The CDR3 is made up of 15 amino acids. Germline CDR1 reads SEHNR; CDR2 reads FQNEAQ (reference sequence). CDR3 bases: TGTGCCAGCAGCTTAGTCGGGGTTAGCAATCAGCCCCAGCATTTT. As protein: CASSLVGVSNQPQHF.

The chain combines TRBV14 with TRBJ1-2, with a possible D match to TRBD1 (6 bases). The CDR3 loop spans 14 amino acids. Looked up from germline, CDR1 is SGHDN and CDR2 is FVKESK. Trimming pared 1 base from V and 1 base from J, leaving 7 bases between. The CDR3 coding sequence is TGTGCCAGCAGCCAAGGAGGGGGTAACTATGGCTACACCTTC. It yields the protein CASSQGGGNYGYTF.

This chain uses TRBV27 with TRBJ2-7; TRBD2 aligns across 10 bases. The CDR3 loop spans 14 amino acids. Unmatched junction bases numbered 1, after V lost 5 bases and J lost 0 bases. Per germline, CDR1 MNHEY and CDR2 SMNVEV (reference sequence). CDR3 sequence (DNA): TGTGCCAGCAGTCTAGCGGGGGACTCCTACGAGCAGTACTTC. Encoded protein: CASSLAGDSYEQYF.

The genes are TRBV9 and TRBJ2-2; TRBD2 matches at 13 bases. The V segment lost 2 bases and the J segment 7 bases; nucleotides outside the gene matches: 2. The CDR3 spans 15 residues. Germline CDR1 SGDLS, CDR2 YYNGEE. DNA for the CDR3: TGTGCCAGCAGCGTCGGGACTAGCGGGGACGGGGAGCTGTTTTTT. Protein product: CASSVGTSGDGELFF.

This chain connects TRBV21-1 to TRBJ2-5; the D call of TRBD1 is as the table states it, not checked on the DNA. TRBV21-1 is termed a pseudogene. CDR3 size: 14 residues. CDR3 DNA sequence: TGTGCCAGCAGCAAAGACCGGGACAGAGAGACCCAGTACTTC. It specifies CASSKDRDRETQYF.

The chain couples TRBV30 to TRBJ1-5; weak D call: TRBD1 (6 bases). V was pared by 0 bases and J by 3 bases, with 9 bases between. The length of the CDR3 is 14 residues. Germline CDR1 GTSNPN, CDR2 SVGIG (reference sequence). This chain's CDR3 is CAWSVTGTNQPQHF. The CDR3 DNA follows: TGTGCCTGGAGTGTAACAGGGACCAATCAGCCCCAGCATTTT.

This clone has a handful of counts. The chain couples TRBV10-3 to TRBJ2-3, with D uncertain. The CDR3 consists of 13 residues. In germline, CDR1 is ENHRY, CDR2 SYGVKD. With 2 bases removed from V and 2 bases from J, the gap between germline ends came to 5 bases. The DNA of the CDR3 is TGTGCCATCAGTGAGCCTAACACAGATACGCAGTATTTT. Translating gives CAISEPNTDTQYF.